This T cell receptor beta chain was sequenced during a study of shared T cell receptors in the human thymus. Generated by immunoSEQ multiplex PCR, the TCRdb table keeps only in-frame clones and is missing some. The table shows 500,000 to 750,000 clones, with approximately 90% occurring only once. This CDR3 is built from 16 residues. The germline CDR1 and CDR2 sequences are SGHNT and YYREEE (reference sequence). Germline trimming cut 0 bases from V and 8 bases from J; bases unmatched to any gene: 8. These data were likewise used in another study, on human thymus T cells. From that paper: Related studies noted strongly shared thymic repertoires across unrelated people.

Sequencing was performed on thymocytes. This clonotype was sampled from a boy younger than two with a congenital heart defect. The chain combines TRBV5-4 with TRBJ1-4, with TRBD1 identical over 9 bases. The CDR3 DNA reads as TGTGCCAGCAGCTTGGACAGGGGGCTGGTGTTGGAAAAACTGTTTTTT. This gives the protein CASSLDRGLVLEKLFF.